These T cell receptor beta chains were read from a single sample in a study of blood T cell repertoires in COVID-19. Method: immunoSEQ multiplex PCR; TCRdb's copy keeps in-frame clones and lacks some. The data contain approximately 34,000 clones, about 89% of them singletons. Sample: peripheral blood. The source of these receptors is a man aged 55 to 70 with acute or convalescent COVID-19. Each CDR3 is given with its conserved first and last residue. A D gene is named only where the DNA matches it firmly. Clone sizes are given selectively: once, few, many, or a class where the clone is expanded.

j_gene,v_gene,d_gene,abundance,CDR3aa,CDR3nt
TRBJ2-1,TRBV9,TRBD2,NA,CASSVDSSGSSYNEQFF,TGTGCCAGCAGCGTAGATTCTAGCGGGAGCTCCTACAATGAGCAGTTCTTC
TRBJ2-1,TRBV25-1,TRBD2,NA,CASSELYTGLVGNEQFF,TGTGCCAGCAGTGAACTGTATACGGGACTAGTAGGCAATGAGCAGTTCTTC
TRBJ2-1,TRBV18,NA,NA,CASSPPSYNEQFF,TGTGCCAGCTCCCCTCCCTCCTACAATGAGCAGTTCTTC
TRBJ2-3,TRBV29-1,NA,NA,CSVEDPRRGTQYF,TGCAGCGTTGAAGATCCGCGACGGGGTACGCAGTATTTT
TRBJ1-1,TRBV29-1,NA,NA,CTGLQNTEAFF,TGCACCGGGTTACAAAACACTGAAGCTTTCTTT
TRBJ2-1,TRBV18,TRBD2,NA,CASSTTSGRGNEQFF,TGTGCCAGCTCAACGACTAGCGGGAGAGGCAATGAGCAGTTCTTC
TRBJ1-2,TRBV29-1,TRBD1,NA,CSSGQGIDGYTF,TGCAGCTCAGGACAGGGGATTGATGGCTACACCTTC
TRBJ2-2,TRBV11-1,TRBD2,NA,CASSLVAGRRTGELFF,TGTGCCAGCAGCTTGGTAGCGGGAAGGAGGACCGGGGAGCTGTTTTTT
TRBJ1-1,TRBV5-1,NA,NA,CASSLARGRWAEAFF,TGCGCCAGCAGCTTGGCAAGAGGGCGATGGGCTGAAGCTTTCTTT
TRBJ1-5,TRBV10-3,NA,NA,CAISELGDNQPQHF,TGTGCCATCAGTGAATTAGGGGACAATCAGCCCCAGCATTTT
TRBJ1-2,TRBV24-1,NA,NA,CATSDPGMSVLGGYTF,TGTGCCACCAGTGATCCCGGGATGTCGGTCTTAGGTGGCTACACCTTC
TRBJ2-7,TRBV6-5,NA,NA,CASREKDSPRYEQYF,TGTGCCAGCAGGGAGAAGGACTCGCCCAGATACGAGCAGTACTTC
TRBJ1-5,TRBV6-1,TRBD1,NA,CASSEMTGGLGQPQHF,TGTGCCAGCAGTGAAATGACAGGGGGGTTAGGTCAGCCCCAGCATTTT
TRBJ2-1,TRBV7-8,TRBD2,NA,CASSFGGRGYEQFF,TGTGCCAGCAGCTTCGGCGGGAGAGGGTATGAGCAGTTCTTC
TRBJ1-6,TRBV19,NA,NA,CASRRTSSSYNSPLHF,TGTGCCAGTAGAAGGACTTCGAGCTCCTATAATTCACCCCTCCACTTT
TRBJ2-1,TRBV30,TRBD2,NA,CASPGTRNNEQFF,TGTGCCTCCCCCGGGACTAGAAACAATGAGCAGTTCTTC
TRBJ2-2,TRBV6-6,TRBD1,once,CATPKDRESTGELFF,TGTGCCACCCCCAAGGACAGGGAAAGCACCGGGGAGCTGTTTTTT
TRBJ2-7,TRBV5-5,TRBD1,NA,CASSLGTGEQYEQYF,TGTGCCAGCAGCTTGGGAACAGGGGAGCAATACGAGCAGTACTTC
TRBJ1-3,TRBV7-2,NA,NA,CASRAGTAGGNTIYF,TGTGCCAGCAGGGCGGGGACTGCGGGGGGAAACACCATATATTTT
TRBJ2-2,TRBV3-1/TRBV3-2,NA,NA,CASSYNRANTGELFF,TGTGCCAGCAGCTACAACAGGGCGAACACCGGGGAGCTGTTTTTT
TRBJ2-4,TRBV29-1,TRBD2,NA,CSGKRGENIQYF,TGCAGCGGAAAGCGGGGGGAAAACATTCAGTACTTC
TRBJ1-2,TRBV5-1,NA,NA,CASTVGGTYYGYTF,TGCGCCAGCACCGTCGGGGGGACCTACTATGGCTACACCTTC